Presented here are 25 T cell receptor beta chains from one specimen sequenced in a study of blood T cell repertoires in COVID-19. TCRdb keeps only in-frame clones here, not all; method: immunoSEQ multiplex PCR. This table holds 93,000 or so clones, around 92% found once. Material for sequencing was peripheral blood. These receptors were collected from a woman aged 55-69 years with acute or convalescent COVID-19.

To note about this clone: A junction boundary mismatches the germline segment, possibly from a read error. The rearrangement uses TRBV27 and TRBJ1-6; 8 bases align to TRBD1. The CDR3 is made up of 16 amino acids. The germline V gene has CDR1 MNHEY and CDR2 SMNVEV (reference sequence). CDR3 loop: CASSLSQGAPREPLHF. The CDR3 DNA reads as TGTGCCAGCAGTCTATCCCAGGGGGCTCCCCGCGAACCCCTCCACTTT.

The chain combines TRBV7-9 with TRBJ2-7, with 8 positions matching TRBD2. The CDR3 is 15 amino acids. The germline V gene encodes CDR1 SEHNR and CDR2 FQNEAQ (reference sequence). Trimming cost V 6 bases and J 0 bases; bases outside gene matches: 7. CDR3 sequence reads: CASRKDAGGSYEQYF. The CDR3 DNA reads as TGTGCCAGCAGAAAAGACGCGGGAGGCTCCTACGAGCAGTACTTC.

This chain connects TRBV10-3 to TRBJ1-4; no definite D call. Germline V CDR1 and CDR2: ENHRY, SYGVKD. The V end was cut by 4 bases, the J end by 0 bases, with 3 bases between. CDR3 length: 13 residues. This CDR3 is CAISASTNEKLFF. CDR3 coding DNA: TGTGCCATCAGTGCTTCAACTAATGAAAAACTGTTTTTT.

This sequence joins TRBV7-8 and TRBJ2-1, with D perhaps TRBD2 (6 bases). Between the trimmed V and J ends, which lost 5 bases and 4 bases, there was a span of 12 bases. The CDR3 totals 14 residues. Germline V gene data show CDR1 as SGHVS and CDR2 as FQNEAQ. CDR3 protein: CASSQVGGYNEQFF. The CDR3 DNA reads TGTGCCAGCAGCCAGGTTGGGGGGTACAATGAGCAGTTCTTC.

This clone was seen once. This sequence joins TRBV30 and TRBJ2-1; 7 bases agree with TRBD1. This CDR3 is 13 amino acids long. J gave up 4 bases and V 7 bases, and 7 bases lay outside the gene matches. Germline CDR1 reads GTSNPN; CDR2 reads SVGIG (reference sequence). The CDR3 region has the DNA TGTGCCTCCTCCCGGGACAGTTACAATGAGCAGTTCTTC. This sequence encodes CASSRDSYNEQFF.

CDR3: CASSQGGQYGYTF. Here the CDR3 DNA reads TGTGCCAGCAGCCAAGGGGGACAGTATGGCTACACCTTC. The V call is TRBV3-1 (or the pseudogene TRBV3-2), the J call TRBJ1-2; 7 nucleotides line up with TRBD1. The CDR3 spans 13 residues. Germline V gene lookup returns CDR1 LGHDT and CDR2 YNNKEL (reference sequence). The trim removed 1 base at V and 5 bases at J, leaving 1 base unmatched.

This clone was detected once. The rearrangement uses TRBV6-5 and TRBJ2-1, with a weak D call TRBD2 (5 bases). Germline CDR1 is MNHEY and CDR2 is SVGAGI. There are 12 residues in the CDR3. V lost 6 bases, J lost 9 bases, and 12 bases lay in between. The CDR3 here is CASSSPGSEQFF. The CDR3 DNA follows: TGTGCCAGCAGCTCACCGGGGTCTGAGCAGTTCTTC.

The rearrangement uses TRBV30 and TRBJ1-2, with 7 bases lining up with TRBD1. Looked up from germline, CDR1 is GTSNPN and CDR2 is SVGIG (reference sequence). This CDR3 contains 13 residues. The CDR3 nucleotides read TGTGTCACTGGTTACGGGACAGACTCTGGCTACACCTTC. Translation gives CVTGYGTDSGYTF. Drawing the rest from reference TRBV30 and TRBJ1-2, the complete variable domain is SQTIHQWPATLVQPVGSPLSLECTVEGTSNPNLYWYRQAAGRGLQLLFYSVGIGQISSEVPQNLSASRPQDRQFILSSKKLLLSDSGFYLCVTGYGTDSGYTFGSGTRLTVV.

The rearrangement joins TRBV10-3 to TRBJ1-2; perhaps TRBD1 as D (6 bases). This CDR3 has 15 residues. The V end was cut by 6 bases, the J end by 0 bases, with 14 bases between. Germline CDR1 ENHRY, CDR2 SYGVKD. The CDR3 is CAIRAQGIANYGYTF. The CDR3 coding sequence is TGTGCCATCAGGGCACAGGGCATAGCTAACTATGGCTACACCTTC.

The rearrangement uses TRBV7-2 and TRBJ2-1; 9 bases are a match to TRBD2. Per germline, CDR1 SGHTA and CDR2 FQGNSA. The CDR3 has 14 amino acids. The V segment lost 6 bases and the J segment 3 bases; nucleotides outside the gene matches: 3. This CDR3 is CASRSGRNYNEQFF. The CDR3 DNA is TGTGCCAGCAGGAGCGGGAGGAACTACAATGAGCAGTTCTTC.

The rearrangement links TRBV28 to TRBJ2-1; TRBD1 matches 8 bases. The germline V gene encodes CDR1 MDHEN and CDR2 SYDVKM. V trimming: 1 base; J trimming: 12 bases; junction bases outside the gene matches: 14. This CDR3 is built from 16 residues. CDR3 DNA: TGTGCCAGCAGTTTATCAGGGGGCGCGTGGGCGGGAAGGCAGTTCTTC. Its translation: CASSLSGGAWAGRQFF.

This rearrangement joins TRBV6-6 to TRBJ1-1; D gene uncertain. CDR1 is MNHNY, CDR2 SVGAGI, per germline (reference sequence). This CDR3 comprises 13 residues. Trimming removed 2 bases from V and 1 base from J, with 5 bases in between. The CDR3 reads CASSYERNTEAFF. The CDR3 nucleotides read TGTGCCAGCAGTTACGAGCGGAACACTGAAGCTTTCTTT.

This rearrangement joins TRBV2 to TRBJ1-6; D gene unclear. The CDR3 totals 16 residues. V lost 9 bases to trimming and J lost 6 bases, with 21 bases between them. Germline CDR1 is SNHLY and CDR2 is FYNNEI. The CDR3 region has the DNA TGTGCCAGTCGGGTAGACCCTCTTTCGGGTAATTCACCCCTCCACTTT. It yields the protein CASRVDPLSGNSPLHF.

The rearrangement uses TRBV7-9 and TRBJ2-1, with 8 nucleotides matching TRBD2. The trim removed 6 bases at V and 8 bases at J, leaving 9 bases unmatched. This CDR3 is 14 amino acids long. The germline CDR1 and CDR2 sequences are SEHNR and FQNEAQ (reference sequence). Here the CDR3 DNA reads TGTGCCAGCAGTTATAGCGGGGACTTGGATGAGCAGTTCTTC. Translated: CASSYSGDLDEQFF.

This chain uses TRBV3-1 (or the pseudogene TRBV3-2) with TRBJ1-6, with unresolved D. The CDR3 runs 14 residues. Trimming left V 3 bases short and J 8 bases short, with 11 bases between. Germline CDR1 LGHDT, CDR2 YNNKEL (reference sequence). DNA for the CDR3: TGTGCCAGCAGCCAGATACCGGGTGATTCACCCCTCCACTTT. Translating it yields CASSQIPGDSPLHF.

The rearrangement uses TRBV6-5 and TRBJ1-1, with no clear D. Germline CDR1 and CDR2: MNHEY and SVGAGI. The CDR3 consists of 14 residues. The V and J ends lost 2 bases and 1 base respectively, with 8 bases between them. CDR3 DNA: TGTGCCAGCAGTTACCTGCAGCGGAACACTGAAGCTTTCTTT. Encoded protein: CASSYLQRNTEAFF.

V gene TRBV20-1 combines with J gene TRBJ1-3, with D perhaps matching TRBD1 (6 bases). Germline V gives CDR1 DFQATT, CDR2 SNEGSKA (reference sequence). This CDR3 has 14 residues. Trimming left V 3 bases short and J 2 bases short, with 11 bases between. CDR3: CSASVTGPGNTIYF. The CDR3 bases are TGCAGTGCTAGTGTGACAGGTCCTGGAAACACCATATATTTT.

This chain links TRBV10-2 with TRBJ2-5, with a weak D call TRBD2 (5 bases). CDR1 and CDR2 (germline): WSHSY, SAAADI. The CDR3 contains 14 residues. V lost 7 bases, J lost 4 bases, and 16 bases lay in between. Here the CDR3 DNA reads TGCGCCAGCAAGGATTTCGGGGTCGCAGAGACCCAGTACTTC. This sequence encodes CASKDFGVAETQYF.

The J gene is TRBJ1-1, the V gene TRBV28; D remains ambiguous. Germline values: CDR1 MDHEN, CDR2 SYDVKM. V was shortened by 7 bases and J by 0 bases, with 18 bases between the two germline ends. The length of the CDR3 is 16 residues. The CDR3 sequence is CASIAPRRFMNTEAFF. The CDR3 DNA follows: TGTGCCAGCATTGCCCCTAGACGGTTCATGAACACTGAAGCTTTCTTT.

J is TRBJ2-2 and V is TRBV9, with TRBD1 matching 9 bases. Germline V gene lookup returns CDR1 SGDLS and CDR2 YYNGEE. CDR3 length: 15 amino acids. V gave up 4 bases and J gave up 4 bases; unmatched junction bases: 5. This CDR3 reads CASSPTTGGTGELFF. The CDR3 DNA reads as TGTGCCAGCAGCCCCACGACAGGGGGCACCGGGGAGCTGTTTTTT.

The genes are TRBV20-1 and TRBJ2-3; D is undetermined. The V end was cut by 7 bases, the J end by 4 bases, with 9 bases between. This CDR3 comprises 11 residues. Germline V gene data show CDR1 as DFQATT and CDR2 as SNEGSKA (reference sequence). As DNA, the CDR3 is TGCAGTGAACGGGTGGCAGATACGCAGTATTTT. Its protein product is CSERVADTQYF.

The chain uses TRBV30 and TRBJ2-3, with D maybe TRBD2 (6 bases). This CDR3 spans 16 amino acids. Germline CDR1 and CDR2: GTSNPN and SVGIG (reference sequence). Deletions cut 5 bases from V and 0 bases from J, with 18 bases between. CDR3 sequence: CAWCGKGRGSTDTQYF. The CDR3 DNA sequence: TGTGCCTGGTGCGGGAAGGGCCGGGGTAGCACAGATACGCAGTATTTT.

As regards this clone: Distinct nucleotide sequences in the sample also encode this CDR3. This rearrangement joins TRBV3-1 (or the pseudogene TRBV3-2) to TRBJ1-2; a possible D gene is TRBD1 (6 bases). Germline V lookup: CDR1 LGHDT, CDR2 YNNKEL (reference sequence). CDR3 length: 14 residues. V lost 1 base to trimming and J lost 4 bases, with 10 bases between them. The CDR3, as DNA: TGTGCCAGCAGCCAAGGTAACAGGGCCTATGGCTACACCTTC. Translated, it gives CASSQGNRAYGYTF.

CDR3 nucleotides: TGTGCCAGTACCACAGGGGGCGCGAATAATTCACCCCTCCACTTT. Translating it yields CASTTGGANNSPLHF. The chain has TRBV27 and TRBJ1-6; 9 positions agree with TRBD1. Losses at the gene ends were 9 bases for V and 5 bases for J; bases not matched to a gene: 8. The germline V gene has CDR1 MNHEY and CDR2 SMNVEV (reference sequence). The CDR3 consists of 15 residues.

The chain recombines TRBV15 with TRBJ1-3; 7 bases agree with TRBD1. Germline trimming cut 9 bases from V and 0 bases from J; bases unmatched to any gene: 2. This CDR3 comprises 13 residues. Germline V lookup: CDR1 LNHNV, CDR2 YYDKDF (reference sequence). The CDR3 loop is CATAGGSGNTIYF. Written as DNA, the CDR3 is TGTGCCACTGCAGGGGGCTCTGGAAACACCATATATTTT.